The sequence of this T cell receptor beta chain was determined in a study of beta chain features in type 1 diabetes. Overall study findings and caveats: A cDNA-based sequencing approach could over-represent cells with high TCR expression. Type 1 diabetes patients had TCRB CDR3s that were shorter (moderately but significantly so) in all four CD4+ subsets.

The study reverse transcribed the entire isolated RNA, so it sequenced expressed TCRB transcripts. The protocol was immunoSEQ multiplex PCR, while the TCRdb copy is restricted to in-frame clones and leaves out a portion. There are over 150,000 clones in the sample; under 9.5% occur only once, and 0.5% lies in the top ten. This CDR3 is 15 amino acids long. Germline V gene lookup returns CDR1 MDHEN and CDR2 SYDVKM. V lost 1 base and J lost 4, with 11 bases in between. On this clone: The antigen is unknown.

The sample consisted of central memory CD4+ T cells from blood. The source of this sequence is a man aged 18 to 29 with type 1 diabetes. V gene TRBV28 combines with J gene TRBJ2-1; tentatively, D is TRBD2 (5 bases). The CDR3 sequence: CASSLSSRTYNEQFF. For the CDR3, the DNA is TGTGCCAGCAGTTTATCTAGCCGTACTTACAATGAGCAGTTCTTC.